This entry lists 10 T cell receptor beta chains sequenced from one sample in a study of regulatory and conventional T cells in RAG deficiency. The sorted conventional CD4+ T cells were CD25-low and CD127-high, with genomic DNA sequenced. TCRdb's copy holds only in-frame clones and misses some; the assay was immunoSEQ multiplex PCR. The profile shows almost 35,000 clones, about three quarters of them singletons. These same records also appear under a second study, on regulatory T cells. That source reports: Amplification used 52 TRBV primers and 13 TRBJ primers.

The sample taken for sequencing was CD4+ effector T cells sorted from blood. These receptors originate from a human donor in good health.

This rearrangement joins TRBV18 to TRBJ1-2, with 10 bases lining up with TRBD1. Germline V gene data show CDR1 as KGHSH and CDR2 as LQKENI. V trimming: 6 bases; J trimming: 4 bases; junction bases outside the gene matches: 2. There are 13 residues in the CDR3. The CDR3 DNA reads TGTGCCAGCTCCCGGGACAGGGGCTATGGCTACACCTTC. It is translated as CASSRDRGYGYTF.

In regard to this clone: A read error may account for a junction end that differs from germline. This rearrangement joins TRBV7-7 to TRBJ1-1; TRBD1 is a possible D gene (5 bases). The CDR3 spans 13 residues. The germline V gene encodes CDR1 SSHAT and CDR2 FNYEAQ (reference sequence). CDR3 nucleotide sequence: TGTGCTAGCAGCTTGGACACAGACACTGAAGCTTTCTTT. Residues: CASSLDTDTEAFF.

V usage is TRBV5-6 and J usage is TRBJ2-1; D may correspond to TRBD1 or TRBD2 (7 bases each). Germline V gene sequence: CDR1 SGHDT, CDR2 YYEEEE. The CDR3 loop spans 15 amino acids. The V gene lost 4 bases and the J gene lost 8 bases, with 19 bases spanning the gap. The CDR3 region is CASSETPQGRDEQFF. DNA of the CDR3: TGTGCCAGCAGCGAAACCCCACAGGGGAGGGATGAGCAGTTCTTC.

The rearrangement uses TRBV6-5 and TRBJ2-2; no firm D call. CDR3 length: 15 residues. Germline loops: CDR1 MNHEY, CDR2 SVGAGI. V was cut by 5 bases and J by 5 bases, with 15 bases left in between. The CDR3 region is CASSPLPILTGELFF. The CDR3 DNA reads TGTGCCAGCAGTCCTCTTCCCATTCTGACCGGGGAGCTGTTTTTT.

The rearrangement uses TRBV19 and TRBJ1-2; perhaps TRBD1 as D (5 bases). V was shortened by 6 bases and J by 1 base, with 24 bases between the two germline ends. The CDR3 spans 18 residues. CDR1 and CDR2 (germline): LNHDA, SQIVND (reference sequence). The CDR3 reads CASSPPRQGAPLNYGYTF. CDR3 coding DNA: TGTGCCAGTAGCCCGCCCCGGCAGGGAGCACCTCTTAACTATGGCTACACCTTC. The full variable domain, with the rest looked up from reference TRBV19 and TRBJ1-2, is DGGITQSPKYLFRKEGQNVTLSCEQNLNHDAMYWYRQDPGQGLRLIYYSQIVNDFQKGDIAEGYSVSREKKESFPLTVTSAQKNPTAFYLCASSPPRQGAPLNYGYTFGSGTRLTVV.

The gene calls are TRBV25-1 and TRBJ1-4; D not resolved. The CDR3 is 11 amino acids. V shed 4 bases and J shed 8 bases, with 5 bases lying between them. Germline CDR1 and CDR2: MGHDK and SYGVNS. CDR3 in amino acids: CASSVREKLFF. The CDR3 coding sequence is TGTGCCAGCAGTGTTCGGGAAAAACTGTTTTTT.

The V gene is TRBV5-6, the J gene TRBJ1-2; TRBD1 is a possible D gene (6 bases). Germline V gives CDR1 SGHDT, CDR2 YYEEEE. With 4 bases removed from V and 2 bases from J, the gap between germline ends came to 9 bases. CDR3 length equals 13 residues. CDR3 region: CASSKTGNYGYTF. The CDR3 nucleotides read TGTGCCAGCAGCAAGACAGGAAACTATGGCTACACCTTC.

The V and J genes are TRBV18 and TRBJ2-4; no firm D call. V dropped 1 base and J dropped 9 bases, with 4 bases sitting between them. Germline assignment: CDR1 KGHSH and CDR2 LQKENI. This CDR3 spans 11 amino acids. CDR3 region: CASSPRGIQYF. CDR3 coding DNA: TGTGCCAGCTCACCACGAGGCATTCAGTACTTC.

This chain uses TRBV18 with TRBJ2-5, with TRBD1 identical over 8 bases. The ends lost 8 bases at V and 5 bases at J; junction bases unmatched: 7. This CDR3 is 13 amino acids long. Germline V gives CDR1 KGHSH, CDR2 LQKENI. CDR3 sequence: CASTRGLVETQYF. The CDR3 DNA sequence: TGTGCCAGCACCAGGGGGCTGGTCGAGACCCAGTACTTC.

The chain uses TRBV5-6 and TRBJ2-3; D is ambiguous. Trimming shortened V by 2 bases and J by 2 bases, and 12 bases separated the two germline ends. CDR3 size: 15 residues. Germline CDR1 SGHDT, CDR2 YYEEEE. The CDR3 region is CASSLSGTLTDTQYF. In DNA, the CDR3 is TGTGCCAGCAGCTTATCCGGCACCCTCACAGATACGCAGTATTTT.